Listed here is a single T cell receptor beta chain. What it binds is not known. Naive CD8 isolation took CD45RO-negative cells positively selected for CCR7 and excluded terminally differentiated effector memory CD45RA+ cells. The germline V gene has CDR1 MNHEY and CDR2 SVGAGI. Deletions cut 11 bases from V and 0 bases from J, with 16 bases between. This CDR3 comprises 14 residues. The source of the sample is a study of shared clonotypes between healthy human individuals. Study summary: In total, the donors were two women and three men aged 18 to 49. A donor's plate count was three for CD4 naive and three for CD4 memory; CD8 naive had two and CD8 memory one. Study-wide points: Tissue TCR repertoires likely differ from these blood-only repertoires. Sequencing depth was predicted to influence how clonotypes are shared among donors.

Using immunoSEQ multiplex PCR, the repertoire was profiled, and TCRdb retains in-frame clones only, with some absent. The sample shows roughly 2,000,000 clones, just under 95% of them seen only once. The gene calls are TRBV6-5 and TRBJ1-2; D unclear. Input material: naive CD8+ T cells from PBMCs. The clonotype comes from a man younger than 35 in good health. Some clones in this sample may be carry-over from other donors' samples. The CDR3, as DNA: TGTGCCTCGTCAGGCCCTTTTGCTAACTATGGCTACACCTTC. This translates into CASSGPFANYGYTF.